Presented here are 2 T cell receptor beta chains from one specimen sequenced in a study of OX40 agonist ivuxolimab in advanced cancers. The assay was immunoSEQ multiplex PCR, and TCRdb's table has in-frame clones only and misses some. The table has about 64,000 clones, 82% seen once. Sequencing used CD4+ or CD8+ T cells sorted from blood, obtained in a trial of the OX40 agonist ivuxolimab. The receptors originated from an adult with an advanced solid tumor such as melanoma, head and neck, liver or kidney cancer.

The rearrangement links TRBV19 to TRBJ2-6, with D maybe TRBD1 (6 bases). There are 15 residues in the CDR3. Trimming took off 8 bases at V and 3 bases at J, with 14 bases between the two ends. CDR1 LNHDA and CDR2 SQIVND come from the germline V gene (reference sequence). This chain's CDR3 is CASGGGLDGANVLTF. CDR3 sequence (DNA): TGTGCCAGTGGGGGCGGGTTAGATGGGGCCAACGTCCTGACTTTC.

J is TRBJ2-1 and V is TRBV7-2, with 12 bases aligning to TRBD2. Per germline, CDR1 SGHTA and CDR2 FQGNSA. The CDR3 contains 16 residues. The V segment lost 5 bases and the J segment 5 bases; nucleotides outside the gene matches: 7. The chain's CDR3 is CASSILAGGRNNEQFF. CDR3 nucleotides: TGTGCCAGCAGCATCCTAGCGGGAGGGAGAAACAATGAGCAGTTCTTC.